The 18 T cell receptor beta chains given below trace back to one sample, sequenced in a study of blood T cell repertoires in COVID-19. Sequencing was performed with immunoSEQ multiplex PCR; in TCRdb, only in-frame clones are kept and a portion is missing. The sample lists about 81,000 clones; approximately 88% were seen once. Sequencing used peripheral blood. The receptors here all came from a man aged 65 to 79 with acute or convalescent COVID-19.

The chain joins TRBV4-1 to TRBJ2-2; D is possibly TRBD2 (5 bases). Per the germline V gene, CDR1 is MGHRA and CDR2 is YSYEKL. Deletions cut 4 bases from V and 1 base from J, with 19 bases between. The CDR3 consists of 18 residues. The CDR3 region is CASSPSGLQRLNTGELFF. DNA for the CDR3: TGCGCCAGCAGCCCATCGGGGTTGCAGCGACTGAACACCGGGGAGCTGTTTTTT.

The CDR3, as DNA: TGTGCCAGCAGGAGAGACAGGGACTCCTACGAGCAGTACTTC. The encoded protein is CASRRDRDSYEQYF. This sequence joins TRBV28 and TRBJ2-7, with 7 nucleotides matching TRBD1. CDR3 size: 14 residues. Germline values: CDR1 MDHEN, CDR2 SYDVKM. Unmatched junction bases numbered 5, after V lost 6 bases and J lost 0 bases.

CDR3 in amino acids: CASSLDSRAGGNQPQHF. The CDR3 coding sequence is TGTGCCAGCAGCTTAGACTCCAGGGCAGGGGGAAATCAGCCCCAGCATTTT. The V call is TRBV7-8, the J call TRBJ1-5, with 7 nucleotides matching TRBD1. J was trimmed by 4 bases and V by 1 base; bases with no gene match: 10. In germline, CDR1 is SGHVS, CDR2 FQNEAQ. The CDR3 contains 17 residues.

V is TRBV13 and J is TRBJ1-2; 8 bases are a match to TRBD1. J gave up 3 bases and V 6 bases, and 15 bases lay outside the gene matches. The CDR3 totals 17 residues. Germline V CDR1 and CDR2: PRHDT, FYEKMQ (reference sequence). The chain's CDR3 is CASSPDLSDRADYGYTF. The CDR3 nucleotides read TGTGCCAGCAGTCCCGACCTCTCGGACAGGGCTGACTATGGCTACACCTTC.

DNA of the CDR3: TGTGCCAGCAGTCCGCCTGGGAGCGATGAGCAGTTCTTC. It specifies CASSPPGSDEQFF. J is TRBJ2-1 and V is TRBV6-5, with a possible D match to TRBD2 (5 bases). Germline CDR1 and CDR2: MNHEY and SVGAGI. The CDR3 contains 13 residues. The ends were cut back, 5 bases at V and 8 bases at J, with 13 bases in the middle.

The chain employs TRBV28 and TRBJ1-4; tentative D call: TRBD1 (5 bases). CDR1 and CDR2 from the germline V gene are MDHEN and SYDVKM. The CDR3 covers 16 residues. Trimming took 6 bases from V and 0 from J, leaving 14 bases between them. In DNA, the CDR3 is TGTGCCAGCAGCTTCCTGGGGCCGGCAACTAATGAAAAACTGTTTTTT. It encodes CASSFLGPATNEKLFF.

This clone was picked up a small number of times. The chain couples TRBV19 to TRBJ1-2; 8 nucleotides match TRBD1. CDR1 LNHDA and CDR2 SQIVND come from the germline V gene (reference sequence). This CDR3 has 14 amino acids. V shed 6 bases, J shed 4 bases, and the junction held 7 bases outside the gene matches. The CDR3 DNA reads TGTGCCAGTAGGCCAGGGGGCGATGTCTATGGCTACACCTTC. Protein product: CASRPGGDVYGYTF.

The V gene is TRBV12-3 or TRBV12-4, the J gene TRBJ1-2; no firm D call. The CDR3 extends over 12 amino acids. Deletions cut 1 base from V and 12 bases from J, with 12 bases between. In DNA, the CDR3 is TGTGCCAGCAGTTTAGGTCCGATAACTCACACCTTC. The encoded protein is CASSLGPITHTF.

In its sample, this clone was seen once. V gene TRBV29-1 combines with J gene TRBJ2-4, with a tentative D call TRBD1 (5 bases). Germline V CDR1 and CDR2: SQVTM, ANQGSEA. The CDR3 runs 14 residues. V gave up 4 bases and J gave up 0 bases, with 10 bases separating them. The CDR3 sequence is CSVVWGTAKNIQYF. The CDR3 DNA reads TGCAGCGTTGTGTGGGGCACAGCCAAAAACATTCAGTACTTC.

The chain uses TRBV3-1 (or the pseudogene TRBV3-2) and TRBJ2-3; 8 bases align to TRBD2. Germline trimming cut 2 bases from V and 4 bases from J; bases unmatched to any gene: 11. The CDR3 length is 17 residues. Germline CDR1 is LGHDT and CDR2 is YNNKEL (reference sequence). The CDR3 DNA follows: TGTGCCAGCAGCCAATGGCGGGAGGCCCGAATGCCAGATACGCAGTATTTT. This codes for CASSQWREARMPDTQYF.

The chain has TRBV2 and TRBJ2-1, with 8 bases lining up with TRBD2. Unmatched junction bases numbered 7, after V lost 5 bases and J lost 1 base. This CDR3 has 16 amino acids. The germline V gene has CDR1 SNHLY and CDR2 FYNNEI. Written as DNA, the CDR3 is TGTGCCAGCAGTCCTCAGCGGGAGCGGTCCTACAATGAGCAGTTCTTC. Translated, it gives CASSPQRERSYNEQFF.

This chain links TRBV19 with TRBJ1-6; D call uncertain. The CDR3 runs to 15 residues. The V gene's germline CDR1 is LNHDA and CDR2 SQIVND (reference sequence). V dropped 0 bases and J dropped 8 bases, with 11 bases sitting between them. In nucleotides, the CDR3 is TGTGCCAGTAGTATAGATTTGAGAAATTATTCACCCCTCCACTTT. Amino acids: CASSIDLRNYSPLHF.

The chain recombines TRBV5-1 with TRBJ2-3, with D perhaps TRBD1 (5 bases). The V gene's germline CDR1 is SGHRS and CDR2 YFSETQ. The V end was cut by 3 bases, the J end by 4 bases, with 9 bases between. There are 13 residues in the CDR3. Here the CDR3 DNA reads TGCGCCAGCAGCTCCCAGGGATCAGATACGCAGTATTTT. As protein: CASSSQGSDTQYF.

V is TRBV7-6 and J is TRBJ2-1, with TRBD2 matching 13 bases. V was pared by 5 bases and J by 0 bases, with 4 bases of the junction left unmatched. The V gene's germline CDR1 is SGHVS and CDR2 FNYEAQ. The CDR3 loop spans 17 amino acids. DNA for the CDR3: TGTGCCAGCAGCGCCCGGACTAGCGGGGGCTCCTACAATGAGCAGTTCTTC. Protein product: CASSARTSGGSYNEQFF.

V is TRBV11-3 and J is TRBJ2-5; D might be TRBD2 (7 bases). V was shortened by 3 bases and J by 5 bases, with 10 bases between the two germline ends. CDR1 is SGHNT and CDR2 is YENEEA in the germline V gene. The CDR3 is 13 residues long. CDR3 residues: CASSLRGGETQYF. As DNA, the CDR3 is TGTGCCAGCAGCTTGAGGGGGGGGGAGACCCAGTACTTC.

The chain joins TRBV12-3 or TRBV12-4 to TRBJ2-4; no reliable D call. This CDR3 spans 13 amino acids. V dropped 3 bases and J dropped 5 bases, with 8 bases sitting between them. DNA for the CDR3: TGTGCCAGCAGTTTTAATGTCCAAAACATTCAGTACTTC. It codes for CASSFNVQNIQYF.

This rearrangement joins TRBV9 to TRBJ2-3, with 12 bases identical to TRBD2. Germline V lookup: CDR1 SGDLS, CDR2 YYNGEE. J was trimmed by 2 bases and V by 4 bases; bases with no gene match: 5. This CDR3 region has 16 residues. The CDR3 protein is CASSPLAGGTTDTQYF. Written as DNA, the CDR3 is TGTGCCAGCAGCCCACTAGCGGGAGGAACCACAGATACGCAGTATTTT. Full variable domain (rest looked up from reference TRBV9 and TRBJ2-3): DSGVTQTPKHLITATGQRVTLRCSPRSGDLSVYWYQQSLDQGLQFLIQYYNGEERAKGNILERFSAQQFPDLHSELNLSSLELGDSALYFCASSPLAGGTTDTQYFGPGTRLTVL.

This clone was observed a few times. The chain recombines TRBV30 with TRBJ1-6; no definite D call. Germline assignment: CDR1 GTSNPN and CDR2 SVGIG (reference sequence). V lost 0 bases and J lost 0, with 12 bases in between. This CDR3 has 17 residues. The CDR3 DNA sequence: TGTGCCTGGAGTGTAGCAGGACTGAGCTCCTATAATTCACCCCTCCACTTT. Translated: CAWSVAGLSSYNSPLHF.